This record covers a single TCR beta chain. Its antigen remains unknown. This record belongs to a study of graft-versus-host responses after intestinal transplantation. For the study at large: All recipients got anti-thymocyte globulin induction, then tacrolimus and steroids for 2 to 4 years. Whole-study findings and limits: Circulating GvH clones peaking coincided with falling HvG clones soon after transplant. Recipient marrow held GvH clones, some first seen in ileum or blood.

Produced via immunoSEQ multiplex PCR; TCRdb's table is partial and in-frame only. The table lists more than 100,000 clones, approximately 95% of them singletons, with more than 2.5% in the top ten. From germline, CDR1 is SEHNR and CDR2 FQNEAQ (reference sequence). The CDR3 covers 13 residues. V gave up 6 bases and J gave up 4 bases, with 13 bases separating them. The chain recombines TRBV7-9 with TRBJ2-7; D assignment may be TRBD1 or TRBD2 (5 bases each). The sample was unstimulated CD8+ T cells sorted from spleen or lymph node cells, taken before intestinal transplant. The receptor comes from a human donor who received an intestinal transplant. The DNA for the CDR3 is TGTGCCAGCAGTTCGGGACCGGTTTACGAGCAGTACTTC. As protein: CASSSGPVYEQYF.